This T cell receptor beta chain is from a study of sequential checkpoint blockade in melanoma (dated by TCRdb to between 2018 and 2020). For context, the study as a whole: Patients were assigned by 1:1 randomization to either first-line nivolumab followed by ipilimumab (arm A) or ipilimumab followed by nivolumab (arm B). Maintenance nivolumab was given following each of the two trial sequences. DNA from some 100 melanoma tumor samples collected before treatment underwent TCRbeta immunosequencing. Matched tumor biopsies were taken from roughly 21 patients before treatment and at week 13, after single-agent nivolumab (arm A) or ipilimumab (arm B). In around 81% of the matched pre- and post-treatment tumor biopsy pairs, both biopsies came from the same lesion. The paper as a whole reports these results and caveats: Tumor T-cell fraction and clonality were correlated with PD-L1 staining and CD8+ T-cell counts, but not with mutational load. In the nivolumab-first arm (arm A), pretreatment tumor TIL clonality was associated with response (P = .04). Validation of the response-prediction model combining TCR metrics and mutation burden is needed in larger, independent patient cohorts. Small sample sizes and reduced statistical power limited the within-arm analyses of tumor T-cell fraction. Achieving clinical benefit was about 30 times more likely for patients whose tumor T-cell fraction and clonality increased by week 13.

According to the study, the label for this sample's treatment or condition signals: randomized to nivolumab then ipilimumab (arm A) or the reverse (arm B). No trial patient had received prior DNA-damaging chemotherapy. Samples were obtained from patients with melanoma enrolled in CheckMate 064, a randomized, open-label phase II trial of sequential checkpoint blockade. Genomic DNA from formalin-fixed paraffin-embedded (FFPE) tissue samples was used for tumor TCR sequencing. Turning to this clone: Its antigen is unknown. The record has no base qualities; no much larger clone is one base away.

The immunoSEQ Assay was used to immunosequence TCRbeta CDR3 regions from genomic DNA. Before high-throughput sequencing, the genomic DNA was amplified using bias-controlled multiplex PCR. In the source study's methods: To quantify the absolute abundance of each unique TCRbeta CDR3 region, the sequences were collapsed and filtered. Clonality was defined as 1 minus Pielou's evenness and was calculated using productive rearrangements only. To compute tumor T-cell fraction, TCRbeta template counts were normalized to usable DNA, with usable DNA estimated from several housekeeping genes. Clones with significantly greater frequencies in on-treatment versus baseline samples were identified using a previously published method. TCRdb's version of the immuneACCESS table is confined to in-frame rearrangements and falls short of the full clone set. An unresolved V gene accounts for under half of the shortfall where checked; the remainder is of unknown origin. That table supplies the V and J calls and clone size; D and trimming were determined from the DNA. The sample data list 4,200 or so clones, and 20% to 25% of these were observed just once. The ten largest clones add up to around 13% of the sample.

Sequences SGHRS (CDR1) and YFSETQ (CDR2) are obtained from the germline V gene. V gives up 3 bases and J gives up 4 bases, and the segment between their germline ends measures 15 bases. Its CDR3 holds 15 amino acids, cysteine through phenylalanine. The sequence is cut down to CDR3 DNA, 45 bases in frame from base 1. The sequence was collected from a human donor with melanoma. Recombination linked TRBV5-1 to TRBJ2-3, with an unclear D gene assignment. Sequences were derived from tumor tissue (inferred from file names), sampled from a patient given nivolumab and ipilimumab in sequence. The encoded CDR3 is CASSSGRSLSDTQYF. The sequenced DNA: TGCGCCAGCAGCTCCGGACGGAGCTTATCAGATACGCAGTATTTT. Here the CDR3 is joined to the reference TRBV5-1 and TRBJ2-3 genes, and the full variable domain is: KAGVTQTPRYLIKTRGQQVTLSCSPISGHRSVSWYQQTPGQGLQFLFEYFSETQRNKGNFPGRFSGRQFSNSRSEMNVSTLELGDSALYLCASSSGRSLSDTQYFGPGTRLTVL.